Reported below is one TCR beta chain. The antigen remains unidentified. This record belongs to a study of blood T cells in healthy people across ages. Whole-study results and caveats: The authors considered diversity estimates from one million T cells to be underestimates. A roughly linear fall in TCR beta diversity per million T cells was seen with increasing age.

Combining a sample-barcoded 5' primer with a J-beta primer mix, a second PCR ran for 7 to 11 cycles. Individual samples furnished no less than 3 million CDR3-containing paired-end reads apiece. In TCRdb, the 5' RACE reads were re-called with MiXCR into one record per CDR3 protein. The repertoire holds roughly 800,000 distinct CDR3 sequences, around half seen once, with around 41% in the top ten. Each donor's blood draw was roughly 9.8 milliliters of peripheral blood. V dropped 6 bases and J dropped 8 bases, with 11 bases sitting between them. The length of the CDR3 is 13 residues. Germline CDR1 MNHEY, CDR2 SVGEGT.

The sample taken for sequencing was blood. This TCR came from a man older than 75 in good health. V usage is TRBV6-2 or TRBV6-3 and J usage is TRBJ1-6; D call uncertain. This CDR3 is CASSPFKDSPLHF. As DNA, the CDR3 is TGTGCCAGCAGCCCATTCAAGGATTCACCCCTCCACTTT.